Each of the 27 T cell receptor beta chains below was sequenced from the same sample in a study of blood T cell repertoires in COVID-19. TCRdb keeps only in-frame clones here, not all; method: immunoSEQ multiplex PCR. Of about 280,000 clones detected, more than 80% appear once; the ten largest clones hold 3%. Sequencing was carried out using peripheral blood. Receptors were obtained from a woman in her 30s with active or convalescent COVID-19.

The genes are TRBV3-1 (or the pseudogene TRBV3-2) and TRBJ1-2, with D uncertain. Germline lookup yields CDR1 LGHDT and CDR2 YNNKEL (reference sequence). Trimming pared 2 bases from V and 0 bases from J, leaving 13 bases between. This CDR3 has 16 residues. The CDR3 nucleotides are TGTGCCAGCAGCCAACGGGTAACAAAACCTAACTATGGCTACACCTTC. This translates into CASSQRVTKPNYGYTF.

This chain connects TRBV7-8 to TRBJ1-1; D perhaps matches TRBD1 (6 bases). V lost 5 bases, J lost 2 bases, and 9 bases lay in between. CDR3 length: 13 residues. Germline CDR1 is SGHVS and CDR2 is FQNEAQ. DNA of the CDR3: TGTGCCAGCAGCAACAGGGTTAACACTGAAGCTTTCTTT. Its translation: CASSNRVNTEAFF.

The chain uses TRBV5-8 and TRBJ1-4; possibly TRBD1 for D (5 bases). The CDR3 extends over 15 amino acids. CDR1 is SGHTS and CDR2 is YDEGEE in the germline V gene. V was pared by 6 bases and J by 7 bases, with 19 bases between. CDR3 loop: CASTYGGRVGEKLFF. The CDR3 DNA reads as TGTGCCAGCACCTACGGGGGAAGGGTCGGTGAAAAACTGTTTTTT.

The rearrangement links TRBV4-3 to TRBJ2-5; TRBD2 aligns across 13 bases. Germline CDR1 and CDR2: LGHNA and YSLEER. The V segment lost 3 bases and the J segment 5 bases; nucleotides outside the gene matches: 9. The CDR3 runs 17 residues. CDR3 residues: CASSHSSLAGGPETQYF. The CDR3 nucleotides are TGCGCCAGCAGCCATTCGTCACTAGCGGGGGGGCCGGAGACCCAGTACTTC.

The CDR3 nucleotides read TGTGCCAGCAGTCTCGACAGGGACTTTCATGGCTACACCTTC. Protein sequence: CASSLDRDFHGYTF. The rearrangement uses TRBV9 and TRBJ1-2, with 7 nucleotides matching TRBD1. Looked up from germline, CDR1 is SGDLS and CDR2 is YYNGEE. The V gene end was trimmed by 5 bases and the J gene end by 6 bases; junction bases not matched to a gene: 10. CDR3 size: 14 residues. Supplemented by reference TRBV9 and TRBJ1-2, the full variable domain reads DSGVTQTPKHLITATGQRVTLRCSPRSGDLSVYWYQQSLDQGLQFLIQYYNGEERAKGNILERFSAQQFPDLHSELNLSSLELGDSALYFCASSLDRDFHGYTFGSGTRLTVV.

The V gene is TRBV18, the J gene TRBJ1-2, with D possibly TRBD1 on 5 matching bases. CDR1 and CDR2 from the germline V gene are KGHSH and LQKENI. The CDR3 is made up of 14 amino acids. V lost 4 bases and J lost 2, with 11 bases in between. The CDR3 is CASSRGEQNYGYTF. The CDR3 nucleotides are TGTGCCAGCTCACGGGGGGAACAGAACTATGGCTACACCTTC.

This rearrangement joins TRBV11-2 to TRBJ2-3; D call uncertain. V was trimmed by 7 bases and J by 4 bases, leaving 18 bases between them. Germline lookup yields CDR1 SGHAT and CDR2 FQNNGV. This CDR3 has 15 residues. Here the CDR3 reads CASTLLGSQADTQYF. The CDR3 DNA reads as TGTGCCAGCACCCTTTTAGGCAGCCAGGCAGATACGCAGTATTTT.

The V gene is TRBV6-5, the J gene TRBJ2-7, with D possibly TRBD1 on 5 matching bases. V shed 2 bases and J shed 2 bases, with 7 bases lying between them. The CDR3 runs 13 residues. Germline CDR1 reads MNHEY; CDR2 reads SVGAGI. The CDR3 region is CASSYRGPYEQYF. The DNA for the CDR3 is TGTGCCAGCAGTTACAGGGGTCCCTACGAGCAGTACTTC.

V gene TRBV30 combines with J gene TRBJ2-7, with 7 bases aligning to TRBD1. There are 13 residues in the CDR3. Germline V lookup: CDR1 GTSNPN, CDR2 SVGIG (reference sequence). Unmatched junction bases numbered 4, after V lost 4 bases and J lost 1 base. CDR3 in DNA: TGTGCCTGGAAGGGACAGCTTTCCTACGAGCAGTACTTC. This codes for CAWKGQLSYEQYF.

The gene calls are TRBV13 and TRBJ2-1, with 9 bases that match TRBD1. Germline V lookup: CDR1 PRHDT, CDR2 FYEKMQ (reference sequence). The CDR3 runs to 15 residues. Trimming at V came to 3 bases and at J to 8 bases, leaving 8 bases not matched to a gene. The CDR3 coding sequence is TGTGCCAGCAGCTTCCGGGACAGGGTGTCGGATGAGCAGTTCTTC. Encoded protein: CASSFRDRVSDEQFF.

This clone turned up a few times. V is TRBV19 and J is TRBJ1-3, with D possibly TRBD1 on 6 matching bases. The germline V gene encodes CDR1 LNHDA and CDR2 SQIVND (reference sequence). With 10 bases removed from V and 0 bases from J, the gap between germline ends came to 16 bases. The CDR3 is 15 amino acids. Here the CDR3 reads CATSWRGASGNTIYF. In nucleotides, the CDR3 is TGTGCCACCTCCTGGCGGGGGGCCTCTGGAAACACCATATATTTT.

In DNA form, the CDR3 reads TGTGCCAGCAGCACTCCAGCAGGGGGAGGCACCGGGGAGCTGTTTTTT. This translates into CASSTPAGGGTGELFF. This chain uses TRBV5-4 with TRBJ2-2; a possible D gene is TRBD1 (7 bases). The V gene's germline CDR1 is SGHNT and CDR2 YYREEE (reference sequence). V was shortened by 4 bases and J by 4 bases, with 17 bases between the two germline ends. The CDR3 sequence is 16 residues long. Full variable domain (missing parts from reference TRBV5-4 and TRBJ2-2): ETGVTQSPTHLIKTRGQQVTLRCSSQSGHNTVSWYQQALGQGPQFIFQYYREEENGRGNFPPRFSGLQFPNYSSELNVNALELDDSALYLCASSTPAGGGTGELFFGEGSRLTVL.

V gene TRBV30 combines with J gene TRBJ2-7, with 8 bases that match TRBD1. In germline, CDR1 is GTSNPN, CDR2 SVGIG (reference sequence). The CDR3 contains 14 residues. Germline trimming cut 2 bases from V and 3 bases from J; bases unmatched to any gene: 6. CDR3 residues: CAWSRGTGGYEQYF. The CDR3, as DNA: TGTGCCTGGAGTCGGGGGACAGGTGGCTACGAGCAGTACTTC.

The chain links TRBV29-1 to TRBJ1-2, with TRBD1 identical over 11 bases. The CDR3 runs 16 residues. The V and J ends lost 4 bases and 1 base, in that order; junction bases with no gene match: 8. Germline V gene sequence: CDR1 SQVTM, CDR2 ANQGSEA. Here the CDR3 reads CSVGEPGQGVNYGYTF. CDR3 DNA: TGCAGCGTTGGAGAACCGGGACAGGGGGTTAACTATGGCTACACCTTC.

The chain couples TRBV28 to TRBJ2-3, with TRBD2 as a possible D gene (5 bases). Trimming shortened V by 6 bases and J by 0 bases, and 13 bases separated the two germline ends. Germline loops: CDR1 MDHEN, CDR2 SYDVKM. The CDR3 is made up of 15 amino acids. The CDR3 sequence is CASRGSGTSTDTQYF. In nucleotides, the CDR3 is TGTGCCAGCAGGGGGAGCGGAACTAGCACAGATACGCAGTATTTT.

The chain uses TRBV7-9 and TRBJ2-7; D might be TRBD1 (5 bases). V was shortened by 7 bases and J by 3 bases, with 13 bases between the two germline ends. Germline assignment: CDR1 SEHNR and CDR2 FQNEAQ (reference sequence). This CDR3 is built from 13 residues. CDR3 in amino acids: CASTPPGYYEQYF. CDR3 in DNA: TGTGCCAGCACCCCTCCAGGGTACTACGAGCAGTACTTC.

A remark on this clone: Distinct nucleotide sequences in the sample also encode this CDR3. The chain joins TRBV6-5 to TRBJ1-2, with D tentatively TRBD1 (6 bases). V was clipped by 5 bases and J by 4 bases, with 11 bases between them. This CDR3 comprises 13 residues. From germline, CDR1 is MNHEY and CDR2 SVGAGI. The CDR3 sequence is CASSPTGIYGYTF. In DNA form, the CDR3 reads TGTGCCAGCAGTCCGACAGGCATCTATGGCTACACCTTC.

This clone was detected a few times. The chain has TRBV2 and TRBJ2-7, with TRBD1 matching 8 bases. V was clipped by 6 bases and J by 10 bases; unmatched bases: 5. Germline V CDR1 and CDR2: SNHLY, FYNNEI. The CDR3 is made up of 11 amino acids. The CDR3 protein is CASSLGQGQYF. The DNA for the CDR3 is TGTGCCAGCAGCCTAGGACAGGGCCAGTACTTC. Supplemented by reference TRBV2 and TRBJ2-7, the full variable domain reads EPEVTQTPSHQVTQMGQEVILRCVPISNHLYFYWYRQILGQKVEFLVSFYNNEISEKSEIFDDQFSVERPDGSNFTLKIRSTKLEDSAMYFCASSLGQGQYFGPGTRLTVT.

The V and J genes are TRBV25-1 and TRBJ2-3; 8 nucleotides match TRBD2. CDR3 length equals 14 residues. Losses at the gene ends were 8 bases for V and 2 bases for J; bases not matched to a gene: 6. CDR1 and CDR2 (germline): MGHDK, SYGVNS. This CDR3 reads CASSRRGVTDTQYF. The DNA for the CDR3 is TGTGCCAGCTCAAGGCGGGGGGTCACAGATACGCAGTATTTT.

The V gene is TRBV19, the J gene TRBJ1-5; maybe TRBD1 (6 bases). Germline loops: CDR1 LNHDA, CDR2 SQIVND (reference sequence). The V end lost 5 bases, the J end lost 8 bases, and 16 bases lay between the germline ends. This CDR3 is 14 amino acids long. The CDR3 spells CASSPYTGIEPQHF. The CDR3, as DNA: TGTGCCAGTAGTCCCTATACAGGGATCGAGCCCCAGCATTTT.

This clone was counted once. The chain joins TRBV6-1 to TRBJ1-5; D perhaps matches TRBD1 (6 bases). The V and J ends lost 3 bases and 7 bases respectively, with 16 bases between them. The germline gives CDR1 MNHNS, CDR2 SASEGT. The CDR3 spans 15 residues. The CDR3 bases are TGTGCCAGCAGTGAGGTACGACAGGTCAACCAGCCCCAGCATTTT. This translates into CASSEVRQVNQPQHF.

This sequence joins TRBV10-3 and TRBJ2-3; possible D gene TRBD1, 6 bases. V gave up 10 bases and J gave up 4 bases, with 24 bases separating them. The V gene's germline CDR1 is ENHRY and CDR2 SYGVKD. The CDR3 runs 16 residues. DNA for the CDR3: TGTGCCACGACGGCGAGACAGGAGGAGTTAGCAGATACGCAGTATTTT. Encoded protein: CATTARQEELADTQYF.

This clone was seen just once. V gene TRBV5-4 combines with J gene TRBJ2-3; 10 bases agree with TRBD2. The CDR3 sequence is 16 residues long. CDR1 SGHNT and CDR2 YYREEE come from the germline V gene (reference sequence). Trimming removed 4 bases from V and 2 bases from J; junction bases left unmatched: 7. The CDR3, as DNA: TGTGCCAGCAGCAAAAGCGGGGGGGCCTTCACAGATACGCAGTATTTT. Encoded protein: CASSKSGGAFTDTQYF.

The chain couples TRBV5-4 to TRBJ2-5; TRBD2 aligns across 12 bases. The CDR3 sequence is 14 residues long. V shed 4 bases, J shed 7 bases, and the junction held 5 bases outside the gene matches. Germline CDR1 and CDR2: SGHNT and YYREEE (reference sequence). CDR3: CASSTTSGGVTQYF. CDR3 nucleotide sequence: TGTGCCAGCAGCACGACTAGCGGGGGAGTGACCCAGTACTTC.

The DNA of the CDR3 is TGTGCCAGCAACCCGTCCAGCTCTGGAAACACCATATATTTT. Amino acids: CASNPSSSGNTIYF. This chain uses TRBV2 with TRBJ1-3; no reliable D call. The V gene lost 7 bases and the J gene lost 0 bases, with 10 bases spanning the gap. Germline lookup yields CDR1 SNHLY and CDR2 FYNNEI. This CDR3 is built from 14 residues.

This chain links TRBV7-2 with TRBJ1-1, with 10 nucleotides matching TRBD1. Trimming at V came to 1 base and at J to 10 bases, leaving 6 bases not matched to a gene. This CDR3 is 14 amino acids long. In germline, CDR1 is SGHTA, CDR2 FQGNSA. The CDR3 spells CASSLGTGGGIAFF. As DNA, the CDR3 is TGTGCCAGCAGCTTAGGGACAGGGGGAGGGATAGCTTTCTTT.

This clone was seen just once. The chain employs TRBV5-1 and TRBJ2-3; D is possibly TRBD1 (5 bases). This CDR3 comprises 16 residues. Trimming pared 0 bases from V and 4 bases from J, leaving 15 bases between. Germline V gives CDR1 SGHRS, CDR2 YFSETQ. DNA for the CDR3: TGCGCCAGCAGCTTGGACGGCAGGGTATGGGCAGATACGCAGTATTTT. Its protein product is CASSLDGRVWADTQYF.